This TCR beta chain was profiled in a study of T-cell memory formation after mild COVID-19. Trimming pared 4 bases from V and 2 bases from J, leaving 15 bases between. CDR1 and CDR2 (germline): LGHNA, YSLEER. The CDR3 is made up of 17 amino acids. TCRdb independently ran MiXCR on the 5' RACE reads; one entry per CDR3 protein. The sample has 390,000 or so distinct CDR3 sequences, around a sixth seen once. This receptor was identified in a man aged 18 to 29 who had mild COVID-19 (a few samples of this study predate the infection). Cell type and time point are not known. The gene calls are TRBV4-3 and TRBJ2-6; possibly TRBD1 for D (5 bases). The specimen was PBMCs or a T cell subset sorted from them (not recorded which). The CDR3 nucleotides are TGCGCCAGCAGCCTCACGGGTGGGGCGGCTGGGGCCAACGTCCTGACTTTC. Translating gives CASSLTGGAAGANVLTF.